This TCR beta chain was identified in a study of CD8 T cells in Susac syndrome. Sequencing of TCR beta was performed on blood CD8+ and CD4+ T cells. Negative isolation was applied to CD8+ and CD4+ T cells, and FACS enrichment was applied to TEMRA cells. CDR1 ENHRY and CDR2 SYGVKD come from the germline V gene. Trimming took off 5 bases at V and 5 bases at J, with 9 bases between the two ends. The CDR3 consists of 12 residues. Random hexamers primed reverse transcription of about 0.45 to 1 ug RNA. Coverage of TCR beta CDR3 amplification by immunoSEQ multiplex PCR extended to 54 Vbeta and 13 Jbeta. MiXCR, run by TCRdb on the immunoSEQ multiplex PCR reads, gives a single entry per CDR3 protein. The sample carries roughly 200,000 distinct CDR3 sequences, 85% to 95% recorded once.

This chain uses TRBV10-3 with TRBJ1-1, with D uncertain. Sequenced: CD4+ T cells from PBMCs. This TCR was sampled from a human donor with multiple sclerosis. CDR3 nucleotides: TGTGCCATCAGTTGGTCCGGGACTGAAGCTTTCTTT. Translating it yields CAISWSGTEAFF.